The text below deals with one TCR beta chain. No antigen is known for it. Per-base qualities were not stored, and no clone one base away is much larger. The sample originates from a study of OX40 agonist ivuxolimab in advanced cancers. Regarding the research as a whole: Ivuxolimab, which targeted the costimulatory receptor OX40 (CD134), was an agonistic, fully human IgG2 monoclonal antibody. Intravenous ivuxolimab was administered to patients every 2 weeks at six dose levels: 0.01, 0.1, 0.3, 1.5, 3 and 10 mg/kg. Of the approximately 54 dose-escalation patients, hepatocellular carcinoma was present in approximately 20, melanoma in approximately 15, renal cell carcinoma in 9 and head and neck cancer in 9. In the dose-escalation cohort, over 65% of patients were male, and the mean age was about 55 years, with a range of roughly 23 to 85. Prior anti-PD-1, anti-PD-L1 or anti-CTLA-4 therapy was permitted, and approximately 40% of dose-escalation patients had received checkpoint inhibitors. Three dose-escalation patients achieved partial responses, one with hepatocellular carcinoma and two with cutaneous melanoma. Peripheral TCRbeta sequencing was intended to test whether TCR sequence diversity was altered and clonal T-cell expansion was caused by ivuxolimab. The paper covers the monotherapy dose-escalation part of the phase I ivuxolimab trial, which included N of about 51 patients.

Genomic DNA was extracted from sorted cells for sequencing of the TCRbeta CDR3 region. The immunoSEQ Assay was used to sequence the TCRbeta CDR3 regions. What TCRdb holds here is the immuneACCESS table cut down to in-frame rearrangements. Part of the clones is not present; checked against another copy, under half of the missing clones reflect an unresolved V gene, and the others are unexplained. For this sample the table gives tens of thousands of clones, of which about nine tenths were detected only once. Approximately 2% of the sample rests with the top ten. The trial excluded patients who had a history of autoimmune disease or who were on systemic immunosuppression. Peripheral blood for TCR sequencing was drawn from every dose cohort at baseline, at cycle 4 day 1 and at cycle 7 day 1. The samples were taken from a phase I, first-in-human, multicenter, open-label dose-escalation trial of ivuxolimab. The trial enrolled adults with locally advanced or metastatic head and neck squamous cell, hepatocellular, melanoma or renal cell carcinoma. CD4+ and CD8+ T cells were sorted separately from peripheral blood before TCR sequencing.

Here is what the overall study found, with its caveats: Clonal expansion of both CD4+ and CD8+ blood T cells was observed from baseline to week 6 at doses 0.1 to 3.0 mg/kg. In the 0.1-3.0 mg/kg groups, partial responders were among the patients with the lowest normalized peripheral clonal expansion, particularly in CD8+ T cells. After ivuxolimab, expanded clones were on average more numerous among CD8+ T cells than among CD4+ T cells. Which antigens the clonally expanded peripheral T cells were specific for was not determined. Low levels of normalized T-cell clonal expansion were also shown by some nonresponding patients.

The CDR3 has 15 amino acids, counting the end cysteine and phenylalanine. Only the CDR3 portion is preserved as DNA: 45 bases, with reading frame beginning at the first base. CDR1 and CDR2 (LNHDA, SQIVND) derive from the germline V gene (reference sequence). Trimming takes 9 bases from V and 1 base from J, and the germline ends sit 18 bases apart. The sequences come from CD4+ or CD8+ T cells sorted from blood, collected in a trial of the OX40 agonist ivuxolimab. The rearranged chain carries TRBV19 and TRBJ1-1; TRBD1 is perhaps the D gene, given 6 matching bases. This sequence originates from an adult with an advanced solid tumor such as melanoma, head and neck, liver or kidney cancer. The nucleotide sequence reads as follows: TGTGCCAGCCACCCCGTTTCGGGACAGAACACTGAAGCTTTCTTT. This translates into CASHPVSGQNTEAFF.